This record covers a single T cell receptor (beta chain). It lacks a known antigen. Base qualities are missing; no much larger clone stands one base away. The data originate from a study of radiotherapy plus CTLA-4 blockade in lung cancer (dated by TCRdb to between 2017 and 2018). Study-wide context: Objective responses occurred in approximately 17% of enrolled patients, and 30% to 35% achieved disease control.

Focal radiation therapy combined with CTLA-4 blockade (ipilimumab) was tested in patients with chemo-refractory metastatic non-small-cell lung cancer. Library prep was done by the immunoSEQ multiplex PCR assay. TCRdb holds this immuneACCESS table with in-frame rearrangements only. Some clones are missing; in checked studies, unresolved V genes explain under half, and the rest has no known cause. The sample has tens of thousands of clones on record, roughly 84% of them singletons. 35% to 45% of the sample is in the top ten clones. Results the study describes overall, beyond this receptor: After treatment with radiotherapy and ipilimumab, TCR clones that came from tumors expanded in the peripheral blood. Increased serum interferon-beta after radiation, together with early dynamic changes in blood T cell clones, were reported to be the strongest predictors of response.

From the cysteine through the phenylalanine, the CDR3 covers 15 amino acids. Here the CDR3 DNA is all that survives: 45 bases in frame from base 1. Trimming accounts for 6 bases at V and 0 bases at J, while the number of junction bases matched to no gene is 7. Taken from the germline V gene, the CDR1 and CDR2 loops are KGHSH and LQKENI. Recombination connected TRBV18 to TRBJ1-1, and TRBD1 matches 7 of the central bases. The source material was peripheral blood, sampled from a patient treated with radiotherapy plus ipilimumab. The TCR originated in a human donor with non-small cell lung cancer that progressed on radiotherapy plus ipilimumab. The CDR3 reads as follows: CASSQGQVMNTEAFF. The base sequence is TGTGCCAGCTCCCAAGGACAGGTGATGAACACTGAAGCTTTCTTT.